These 14 T cell receptor beta chains were sequenced from one sample in a study of CD8 T cells in Susac syndrome (dated 2019 in TCRdb). The library was obtained by the immunoSEQ multiplex PCR assay. RNA was extracted using the RNeasy kit, and 0.5 to 1 microgram was reverse transcribed with random hexamers. TCRdb trimmed public reads at Q25 via fastp, called clones via MiXCR and kept in-frame beta chains. Identical CDR3 proteins give one entry, which carries the most common genes and DNA. The sample table shows about 120,000 distinct CDR3 sequences, and under 95% are seen once. In total, the top ten clones hold 0.12% of the sample. The sequenced sample was CD8+ T cells from PBMCs. Receptors were obtained from a human donor in good health.

The chain couples TRBV21-1 to TRBJ1-1. TRBV21-1 is noted as a pseudogene. The CDR3 spans 16 residues. The CDR3, as DNA: TGTGCCAGCAGCAAAGTTTTCCGACAGGCCCCTGCCGTCGCTTTCTTT. It encodes CASSKVFRQAPAVAFF.

This chain links TRBV7-8 with TRBJ2-6; no firm D call. With 0 bases removed from V and 0 bases from J, the gap between germline ends came to 18 bases. The CDR3 length is 20 residues. The germline CDR1 and CDR2 sequences are SGHVS and FQNEAQ. CDR3 coding DNA: TGTGCCAGCAGCTTAGCCCGACTGGGCATAATTTTCTCTGGGGCCAACGTCCTGACTTTC. Its translation: CASSLARLGIIFSGANVLTF.

The gene calls are TRBV7-9 and TRBJ2-7; D remains ambiguous. Germline V gene lookup returns CDR1 SEHNR and CDR2 FQNEAQ (reference sequence). CDR3 length: 13 residues. Trimming stripped 5 bases from V and 7 bases from J, with 15 bases between. This CDR3 is CASSPNTEWEQYF. The CDR3 nucleotides read TGTGCCAGCAGCCCTAACACTGAGTGGGAGCAGTACTTC.

The J gene is TRBJ2-1, the V gene TRBV3-1; D call uncertain. This CDR3 comprises 14 residues. Trimming removed 0 bases at V and 7 bases at J, with 10 bases between. Germline V gene sequence: CDR1 LGHDT, CDR2 YNNKEL (reference sequence). This chain's CDR3 is CASSQDELPNEQFF. CDR3 DNA: TGTGCCAGCAGCCAAGATGAACTGCCGAATGAGCAGTTCTTC.

V is TRBV3-1 and J is TRBJ2-2; no clear D. Germline V CDR1 and CDR2: LGHDT, YNNKEL (reference sequence). CDR3 length equals 13 residues. V was cut by 3 bases and J by 3 bases, with 5 bases left in between. This chain's CDR3 is CASSHPYTGELFF. The DNA of the CDR3 is TGTGCCAGCAGCCATCCTTACACCGGGGAGCTGTTTTTT. Full variable domain (rest looked up from reference TRBV3-1 and TRBJ2-2): DTAVSQTPKYLVTQMGNDKSIKCEQNLGHDTMYWYKQDSKKFLKIMFSYNNKELIINETVPNRFSPKSPDKAHLNLHINSLELGDSAVYFCASSHPYTGELFFGEGSRLTVL.

The chain joins TRBV6-6 to TRBJ2-5, with D possibly being TRBD1 or TRBD2 (5 bases each). V lost 7 bases and J lost 2, with 20 bases in between. CDR1 MNHNY and CDR2 SVGAGI come from the germline V gene (reference sequence). The CDR3 totals 16 residues. The CDR3 sequence is CASTVGALRQQETQYF. CDR3 sequence (DNA): TGTGCCAGCACCGTCGGGGCACTCAGGCAACAAGAGACCCAGTACTTC.

This chain uses TRBV25-1 with TRBJ2-3, with a weak D call TRBD1 (6 bases). CDR1 is MGHDK and CDR2 is SYGVNS in the germline V gene. V lost 7 bases and J 1 base, leaving 21 bases between the germline ends. This CDR3 has 17 residues. The CDR3: CASIGKGLTGGTDTQYF. CDR3 in DNA: TGTGCCAGCATTGGAAAGGGGCTGACAGGAGGCACAGATACGCAGTATTTT.

This clonotype showed up just once. The gene calls are TRBV15 and TRBJ2-1; 8 nucleotides align to TRBD1. The CDR3 contains 16 residues. Germline assignment: CDR1 LNHNV and CDR2 YYDKDF (reference sequence). Trimming took 1 base from V and 7 from J; bases not matched to a gene: 9. This chain's CDR3 is CATSRGSRGRGNEQFF. CDR3 nucleotides: TGTGCCACCAGCAGAGGTTCCAGGGGGCGCGGTAATGAGCAGTTCTTC.

This chain connects TRBV6-2 or TRBV6-3 to TRBJ2-2; TRBD2 matches 7 bases. After removal of 6 bases from V and 2 bases from J, the junction contained 6 bases not matched to a gene. Germline V gene lookup returns CDR1 MNHEY and CDR2 SVGEGT. The CDR3 is 15 amino acids. The CDR3 spells CASRRSGLNTGELFF. In nucleotides, the CDR3 is TGTGCCAGCAGGCGTTCGGGACTAAACACCGGGGAGCTGTTTTTT.

J is TRBJ1-5 and V is TRBV5-6, with D perhaps TRBD1 (6 bases). CDR3 length equals 14 residues. Germline CDR1 SGHDT, CDR2 YYEEEE. V lost 1 base and J 5 bases, leaving 10 bases between the germline ends. The CDR3: CASSLTGHDQPQHF. The CDR3 DNA reads as TGTGCCAGCAGCTTGACAGGGCATGATCAGCCCCAGCATTTT. Complete variable domain (other parts from reference TRBV5-6 and TRBJ1-5): DAGVTQSPTHLIKTRGQQVTLRCSPKSGHDTVSWYQQALGQGPQFIFQYYEEEERQRGNFPDRFSGHQFPNYSSELNVNALLLGDSALYLCASSLTGHDQPQHFGDGTRLSIL.

The chain is built from TRBV27 and TRBJ2-7; 7 bases align to TRBD1. V trimming: 3 bases; J trimming: 3 bases; junction bases outside the gene matches: 5. Germline V gene sequence: CDR1 MNHEY, CDR2 SMNVEV (reference sequence). This CDR3 region has 14 residues. The CDR3 sequence is CASSLNRGSYEQYF. The DNA of the CDR3 is TGTGCCAGCAGTTTGAACAGGGGAAGCTACGAGCAGTACTTC.

The V call is TRBV29-1, the J call TRBJ1-1; D ambiguous. V gave up 7 bases and J gave up 0 bases, with 21 bases separating them. CDR1 and CDR2 from the germline V gene are SQVTM and ANQGSEA. CDR3 size: 16 residues. The CDR3 sequence: CSAIPPKASMNTEAFF. As DNA, the CDR3 is TGCAGCGCCATCCCCCCAAAGGCGTCCATGAACACTGAAGCTTTCTTT.

The J gene is TRBJ1-6, the V gene TRBV3-1; TRBD1 aligns across 7 bases. CDR3 length: 14 residues. The germline V gene encodes CDR1 LGHDT and CDR2 YNNKEL (reference sequence). With V trimmed by 8 bases and J by 5 bases, 6 bases remained unmatched. CDR3 DNA: TGTGCCAGCCGCCGGGACAGAAATAATTCACCCCTCCACTTT. Encoded protein: CASRRDRNNSPLHF.

The chain joins TRBV7-8 to TRBJ1-1, with 9 bases aligning to TRBD1. After removal of 5 bases from V and 6 bases from J, the junction contained 10 bases not matched to a gene. The CDR3 has 15 residues. The germline V gene encodes CDR1 SGHVS and CDR2 FQNEAQ. The CDR3 coding sequence is TGTGCCAGCAGCACGACGTGGACAGGGGAAGCTGAAGCTTTCTTT. This gives the protein CASSTTWTGEAEAFF. The full variable domain, with the rest looked up from reference TRBV7-8 and TRBJ1-1, is GAGVSQSPRYKVAKRGQDVALRCDPISGHVSLFWYQQALGQGPEFLTYFQNEAQLDKSGLPSDRFFAERPEGSVSTLKIQRTQQEDSAVYLCASSTTWTGEAEAFFGQGTRLTVV.